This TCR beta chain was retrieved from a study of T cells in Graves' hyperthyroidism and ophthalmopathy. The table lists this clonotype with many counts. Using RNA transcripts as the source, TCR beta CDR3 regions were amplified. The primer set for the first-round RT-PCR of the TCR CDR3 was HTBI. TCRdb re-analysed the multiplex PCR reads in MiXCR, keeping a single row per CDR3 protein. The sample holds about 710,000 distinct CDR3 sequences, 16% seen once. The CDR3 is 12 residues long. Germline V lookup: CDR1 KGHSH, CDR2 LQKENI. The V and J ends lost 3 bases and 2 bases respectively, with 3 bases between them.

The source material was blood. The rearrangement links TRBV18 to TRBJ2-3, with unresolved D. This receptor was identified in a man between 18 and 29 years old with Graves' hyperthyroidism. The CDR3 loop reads CASSPATDTQYF. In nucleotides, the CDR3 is TGTGCCAGCTCACCGGCCACAGATACGCAGTATTTT.